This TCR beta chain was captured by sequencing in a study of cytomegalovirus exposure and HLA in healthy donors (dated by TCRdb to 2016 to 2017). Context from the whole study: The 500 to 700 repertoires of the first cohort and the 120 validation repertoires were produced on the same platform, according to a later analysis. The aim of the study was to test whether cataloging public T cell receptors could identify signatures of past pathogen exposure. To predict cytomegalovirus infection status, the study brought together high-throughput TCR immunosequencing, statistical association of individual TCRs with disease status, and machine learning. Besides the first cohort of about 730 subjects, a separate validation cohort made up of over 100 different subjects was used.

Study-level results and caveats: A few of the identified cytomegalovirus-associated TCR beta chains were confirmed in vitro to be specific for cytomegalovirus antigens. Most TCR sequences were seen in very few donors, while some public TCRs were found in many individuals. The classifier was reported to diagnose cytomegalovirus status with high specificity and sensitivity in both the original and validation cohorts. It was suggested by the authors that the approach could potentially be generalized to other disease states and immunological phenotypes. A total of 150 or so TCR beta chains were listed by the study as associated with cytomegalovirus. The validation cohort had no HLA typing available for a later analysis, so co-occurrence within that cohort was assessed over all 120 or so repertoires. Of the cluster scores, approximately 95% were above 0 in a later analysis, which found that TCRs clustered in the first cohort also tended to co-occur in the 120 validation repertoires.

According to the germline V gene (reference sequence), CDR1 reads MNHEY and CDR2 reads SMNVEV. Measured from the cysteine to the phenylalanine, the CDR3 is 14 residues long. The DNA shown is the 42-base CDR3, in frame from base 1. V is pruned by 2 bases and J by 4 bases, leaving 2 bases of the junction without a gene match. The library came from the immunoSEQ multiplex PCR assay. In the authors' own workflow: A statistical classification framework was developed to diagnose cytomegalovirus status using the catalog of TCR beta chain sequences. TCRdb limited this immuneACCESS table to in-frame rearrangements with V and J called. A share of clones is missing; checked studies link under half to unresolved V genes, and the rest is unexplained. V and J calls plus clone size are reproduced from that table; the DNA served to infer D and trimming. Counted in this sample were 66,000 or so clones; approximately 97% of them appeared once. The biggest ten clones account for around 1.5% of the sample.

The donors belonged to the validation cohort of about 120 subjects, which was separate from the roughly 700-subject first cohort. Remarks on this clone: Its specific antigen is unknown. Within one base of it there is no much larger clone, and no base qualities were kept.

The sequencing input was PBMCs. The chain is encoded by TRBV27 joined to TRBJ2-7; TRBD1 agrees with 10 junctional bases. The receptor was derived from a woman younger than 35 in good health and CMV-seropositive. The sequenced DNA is TGTGCCAGCAGTTTAAAGGACAGGGGGTACGAGCAGTACTTC. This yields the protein CASSLKDRGYEQYF.